These T cell receptor beta chains were read from a single sample in a study of OX40 agonist ivuxolimab in advanced cancers. The protocol was immunoSEQ multiplex PCR, while the TCRdb copy is restricted to in-frame clones and leaves out a portion. The sample has about 60,000 clones; 86% are singletons. The sample was CD4+ or CD8+ T cells sorted from blood, taken in a trial of the OX40 agonist ivuxolimab. The receptors were sampled from an adult with an advanced solid tumor such as melanoma, head and neck, liver or kidney cancer. Both conserved end residues are part of each CDR3.

TRBV7-9 | CASTGQSSYNEQFF
TRBV28 | CASIQSERAYNEQFF
TRBV10-3 | CAISESLVMVVSYGYTF
TRBV13 | CASSLERGGSTEAFF
TRBV5-1 | CASSLTGAGNQPQHF
TRBV10-3 | CAISEEGYNSPLHF
TRBV19 | CASSYGQGYEQYF
TRBV7-6 | CASSQPGQSTDTQYF
TRBV5-1 | CASSPVGGQSSYNEQFF
TRBV7-3 | CASSSDNYGYTF
TRBV7-3 | CASSPGPLGNTEAFF
TRBV6-5 | CASSRSWGPETQYF
TRBV27 | CASSLRGDRGIYEQYF
TRBV18 | CASSPRDRGLKGNYGYTF
TRBV7-9 | CASSRREHYGYTF
TRBV19 | CASSSQHSYNSPLHF
TRBV28 | CASSFRGQGAREQYF
TRBV5-6 | CASSLETGQSEQYF
TRBV9 | CASSTPGGYTF
TRBV4-2 | CASSQVQGEQYF
TRBV7-8 | CASSLGSAPYGYTF
TRBV2 | CASSGQGYSYEQYF
TRBV4-3 | CASSQVDSGADTQYF
TRBV27 | CASSLGGGYGYTF
TRBV6-5 | CASSEGGEQYF
TRBV7-9 | CASSPGYEQYF
TRBV9 | CASSVVTVGEAFF
TRBV19 | CASSIYVQETQYF
TRBV4-2 | CASSGLDTEAFF
TRBV9 | CASSGGNTGELFF
TRBV10-2 | CASSKMTDPLQPQHF
TRBV5-6 | CASSLMRYEQYF
TRBV4-1 | CASSQDEGGDGETQYF
TRBV19 | CASSMALFSYEQYF
TRBV9 | CASSAGTGPGNTIYF
TRBV5-5 | CASSSLGNSNQPQHF
TRBV7-2 | CASSFDRVIANYGYTF
TRBV5-6 | CASSLILRDYTF
TRBV11-2 | CASSLVPGYTF
TRBV9 | CASSVTPGLGRETQYF
TRBV4-3 | CASSQDRQEFTPLHF
TRBV11-2 | CASSEGGRGTDTQYF
TRBV7-9 | CASSLGDSHHYEQYF
TRBV9 | CASGHTGELFF
TRBV4-1 | CASSQVGVNNEKLFF
TRBV19 | CASSMGETQYF
TRBV27 | CASSWYANTGELFF
TRBV27 | CASTGTGYDEQFF
TRBV9 | CASSAGHTGPEAFF
TRBV5-6 | CASSFGTSYEQYF